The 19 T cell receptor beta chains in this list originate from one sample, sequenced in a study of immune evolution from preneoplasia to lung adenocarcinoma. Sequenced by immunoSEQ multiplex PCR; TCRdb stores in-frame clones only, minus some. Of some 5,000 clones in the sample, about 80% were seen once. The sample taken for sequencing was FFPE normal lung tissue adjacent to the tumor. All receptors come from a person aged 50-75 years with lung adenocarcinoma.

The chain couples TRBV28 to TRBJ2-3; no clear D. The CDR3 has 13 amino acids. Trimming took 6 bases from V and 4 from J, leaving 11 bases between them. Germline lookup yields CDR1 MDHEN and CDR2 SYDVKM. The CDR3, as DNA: TGTGCCAGCAGGCTCAGTTTTTCAGATACGCAGTATTTT. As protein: CASRLSFSDTQYF.

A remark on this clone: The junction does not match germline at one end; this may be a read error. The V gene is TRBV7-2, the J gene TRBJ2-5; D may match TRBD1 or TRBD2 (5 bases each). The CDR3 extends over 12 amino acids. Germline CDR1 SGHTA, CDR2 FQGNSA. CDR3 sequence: CASSLAQGAQYF. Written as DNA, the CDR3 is TGTGCCAGTAGCTTAGCGCAAGGGGCCCAGTACTTC. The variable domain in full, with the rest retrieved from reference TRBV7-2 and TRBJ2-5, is GAGVSQSPSNKVTEKGKDVELRCDPISGHTALYWYRQSLGQGLEFLIYFQGNSAPDKSGLPSDRFSAERTGGSVSTLTIQRTQQEDSAVYLCASSLAQGAQYFGPGTRLLVL.

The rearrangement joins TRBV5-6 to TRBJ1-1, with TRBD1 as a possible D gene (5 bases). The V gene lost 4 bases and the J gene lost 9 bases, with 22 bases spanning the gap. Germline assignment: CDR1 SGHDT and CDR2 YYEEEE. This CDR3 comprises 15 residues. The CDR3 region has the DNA TGTGCCAGCAGCCCGGTTGAGGCGGGGGATTCCCAAGCTTTCTTT. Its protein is CASSPVEAGDSQAFF. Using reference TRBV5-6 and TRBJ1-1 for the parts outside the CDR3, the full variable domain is DAGVTQSPTHLIKTRGQQVTLRCSPKSGHDTVSWYQQALGQGPQFIFQYYEEEERQRGNFPDRFSGHQFPNYSSELNVNALLLGDSALYLCASSPVEAGDSQAFFGQGTRLTVV.

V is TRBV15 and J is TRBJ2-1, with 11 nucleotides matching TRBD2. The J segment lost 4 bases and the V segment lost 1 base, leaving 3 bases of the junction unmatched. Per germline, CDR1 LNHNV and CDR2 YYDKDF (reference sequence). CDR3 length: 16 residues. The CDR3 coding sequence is TGTGCCACCAGCAGAGCCGGGACTAGCGGTTACAATGAGCAGTTCTTC. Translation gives CATSRAGTSGYNEQFF.

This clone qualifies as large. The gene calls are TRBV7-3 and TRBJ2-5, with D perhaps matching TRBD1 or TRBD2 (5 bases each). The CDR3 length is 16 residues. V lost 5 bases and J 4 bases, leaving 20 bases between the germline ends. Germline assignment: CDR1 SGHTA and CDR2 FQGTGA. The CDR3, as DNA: TGTGCCAGCAGCCCCTCACCCCAACGAGGGACAGAGACCCAGTACTTC. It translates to CASSPSPQRGTETQYF.

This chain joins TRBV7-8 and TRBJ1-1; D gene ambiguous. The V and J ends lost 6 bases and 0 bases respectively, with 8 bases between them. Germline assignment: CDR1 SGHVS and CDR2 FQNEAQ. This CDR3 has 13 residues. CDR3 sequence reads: CASRPLLNTEAFF. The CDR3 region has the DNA TGTGCCAGCAGACCGTTACTGAACACTGAAGCTTTCTTT.

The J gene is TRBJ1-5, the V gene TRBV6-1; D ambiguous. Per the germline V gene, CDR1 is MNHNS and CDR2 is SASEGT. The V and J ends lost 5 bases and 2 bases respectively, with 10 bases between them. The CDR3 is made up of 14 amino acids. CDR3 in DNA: TGTGCCAGCAGTCGTGAGAGGGGCAATCAGCCCCAGCATTTT. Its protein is CASSRERGNQPQHF.

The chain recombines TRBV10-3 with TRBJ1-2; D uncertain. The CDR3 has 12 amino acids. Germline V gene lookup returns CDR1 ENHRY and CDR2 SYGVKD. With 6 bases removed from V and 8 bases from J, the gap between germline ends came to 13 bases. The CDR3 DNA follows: TGTGCCATCAGGGCGTCAATGGGGGGCTACACCTTC. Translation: CAIRASMGGYTF.

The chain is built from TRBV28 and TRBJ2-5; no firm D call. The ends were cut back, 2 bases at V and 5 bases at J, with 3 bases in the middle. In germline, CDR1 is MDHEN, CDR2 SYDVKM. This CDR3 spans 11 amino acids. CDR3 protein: CASSLGETQYF. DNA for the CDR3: TGTGCCAGCAGTTTAGGGGAGACCCAGTACTTC.

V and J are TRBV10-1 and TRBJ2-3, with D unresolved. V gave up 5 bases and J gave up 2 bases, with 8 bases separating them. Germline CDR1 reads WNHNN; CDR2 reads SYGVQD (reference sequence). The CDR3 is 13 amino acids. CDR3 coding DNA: TGCGCCAGCAGTAACACGGACACAGATACGCAGTATTTT. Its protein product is CASSNTDTDTQYF.

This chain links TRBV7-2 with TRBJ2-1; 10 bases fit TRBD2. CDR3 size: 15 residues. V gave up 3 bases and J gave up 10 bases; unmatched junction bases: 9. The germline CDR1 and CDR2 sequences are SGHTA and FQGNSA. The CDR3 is CASSLDLAGDGEQFF. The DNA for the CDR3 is TGTGCCAGCAGCTTGGACCTAGCGGGAGATGGCGAGCAGTTCTTC.

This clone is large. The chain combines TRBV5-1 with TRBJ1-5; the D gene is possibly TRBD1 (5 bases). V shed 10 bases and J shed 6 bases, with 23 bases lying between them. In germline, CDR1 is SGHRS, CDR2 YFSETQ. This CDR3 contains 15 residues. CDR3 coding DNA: TGCGCCGTACACCCGATCCGGCGCGGGGCTCAGCCCCAGCATTTT. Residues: CAVHPIRRGAQPQHF.

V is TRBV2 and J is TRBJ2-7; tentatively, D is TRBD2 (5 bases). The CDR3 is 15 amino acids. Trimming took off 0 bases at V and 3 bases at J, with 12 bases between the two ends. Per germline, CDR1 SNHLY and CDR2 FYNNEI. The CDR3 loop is CASSEAHGKGYEQYF. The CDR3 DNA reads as TGTGCCAGCAGTGAAGCCCACGGGAAGGGCTACGAGCAGTACTTC.

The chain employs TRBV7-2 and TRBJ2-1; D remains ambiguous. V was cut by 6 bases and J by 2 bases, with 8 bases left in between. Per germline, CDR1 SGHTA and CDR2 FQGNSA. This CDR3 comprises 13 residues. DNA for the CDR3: TGTGCCAGCAGACCACCAGCCTACAATGAGCAGTTCTTC. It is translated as CASRPPAYNEQFF.

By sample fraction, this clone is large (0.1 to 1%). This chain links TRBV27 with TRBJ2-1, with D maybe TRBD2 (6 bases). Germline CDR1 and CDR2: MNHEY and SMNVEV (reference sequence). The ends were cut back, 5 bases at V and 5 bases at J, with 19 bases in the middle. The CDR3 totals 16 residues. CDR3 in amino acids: CASSPNMYGRDNEQFF. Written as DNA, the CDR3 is TGTGCCAGCAGTCCGAATATGTACGGGAGAGACAATGAGCAGTTCTTC.

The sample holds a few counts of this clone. The DNA of the CDR3 is TGTGCCAGCAGTTTATCAAGGCAGACCTACAATGAGCAGTTCTTC. This codes for CASSLSRQTYNEQFF. V is TRBV27 and J is TRBJ2-1; D gene unclear. The CDR3 runs to 15 residues. Germline V gives CDR1 MNHEY, CDR2 SMNVEV (reference sequence). V was cut by 0 bases and J by 2 bases, with 8 bases left in between.

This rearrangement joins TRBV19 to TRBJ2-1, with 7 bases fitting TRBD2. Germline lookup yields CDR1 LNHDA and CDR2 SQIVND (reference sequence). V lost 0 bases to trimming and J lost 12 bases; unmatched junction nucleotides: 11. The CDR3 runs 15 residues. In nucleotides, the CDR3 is TGTGCCAGTAGTATAGAGCCGACGAGAGCGGGGCCGCAGTTCTTC. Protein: CASSIEPTRAGPQFF.

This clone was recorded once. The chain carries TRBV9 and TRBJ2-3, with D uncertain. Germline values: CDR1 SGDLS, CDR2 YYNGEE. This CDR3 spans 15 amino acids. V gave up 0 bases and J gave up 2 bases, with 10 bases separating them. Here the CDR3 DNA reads TGTGCCAGCAGCGTAGCTTCTCAGCCCACAGATACGCAGTATTTT. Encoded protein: CASSVASQPTDTQYF.

The CDR3 region is CASSSTSDPNEQYF. CDR3 bases: TGTGCCAGCAGCTCAACTAGTGACCCAAACGAGCAGTACTTC. The rearrangement joins TRBV4-2 to TRBJ2-7; D perhaps matches TRBD2 (5 bases). Trimming cost V 5 bases and J 5 bases, with 16 bases left between them. The CDR3 is 14 residues long. CDR1 and CDR2 (germline): LGHNA, YNFKEQ.